What follows is one TCR beta chain and its context. Its target is unknown. This sample is drawn from a study of regulatory T cells in long-lasting Graves disease. Study-level points and caveats: Researchers reported studying only peripheral blood, not thyroid tissue. For persistent Graves' patients, TCR diversity was lower than for newly diagnosed ones.

Construction of TCR beta libraries relied on iRepertoire HTBI primers and on Arm-PCR targeting CDR3 regions. Methods used by the authors: Among the samples, around 60 TRBV and around 13 TRBJ segments were identified. TCRdb reanalysed the multiplex PCR reads using MiXCR and keeps one entry per CDR3 protein. The authors' filters were not applied to this entry. The top ten clones hold approximately 6.4% of a sample with about 470,000 distinct CDR3 sequences, 20% to 25% of them seen once. Sample time point: persistent/refractory GD, antithyroid drugs over 5 years with positive TRAb. Generation of the TCR library employed RNA extracted from PBMCs. Criteria from the American Thyroid Association guidelines were applied to diagnose Graves' disease. This TCR came from a female donor with Graves disease. The source was peripheral blood mononuclear cells (PBMCs), collected when the disease was refractory, from a patient treated with antithyroid drugs.

The CDR3 loop reads CASSLLASSYNSPLHF. In DNA, the CDR3 is TGTGCCAGCAGCCTGCTGGCGAGCTCCTATAATTCACCCCTCCACTTT. This sequence joins TRBV5-6 and TRBJ1-6; D gene uncertain. Germline assignment: CDR1 SGHDT and CDR2 YYEEEE. The CDR3 has 16 amino acids. V was trimmed by 4 bases and J by 0 bases, leaving 11 bases between them.